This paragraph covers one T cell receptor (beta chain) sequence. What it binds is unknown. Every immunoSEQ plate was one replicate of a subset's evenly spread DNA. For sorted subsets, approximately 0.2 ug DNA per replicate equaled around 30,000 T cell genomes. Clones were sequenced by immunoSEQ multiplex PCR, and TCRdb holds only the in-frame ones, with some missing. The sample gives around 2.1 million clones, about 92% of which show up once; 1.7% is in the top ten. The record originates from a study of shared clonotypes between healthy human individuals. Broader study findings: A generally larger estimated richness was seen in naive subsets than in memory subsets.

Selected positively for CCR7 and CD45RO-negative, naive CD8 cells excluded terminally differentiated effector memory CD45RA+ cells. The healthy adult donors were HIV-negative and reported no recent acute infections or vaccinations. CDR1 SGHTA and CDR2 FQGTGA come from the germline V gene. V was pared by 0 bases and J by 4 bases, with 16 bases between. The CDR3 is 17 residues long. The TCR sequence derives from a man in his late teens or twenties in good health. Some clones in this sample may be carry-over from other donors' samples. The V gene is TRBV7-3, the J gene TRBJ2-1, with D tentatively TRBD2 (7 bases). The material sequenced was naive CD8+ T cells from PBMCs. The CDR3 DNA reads TGTGCCAGCAGCTTAACGTTGGGCGGGGGCCCATACAATGAGCAGTTCTTC. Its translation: CASSLTLGGGPYNEQFF.